This entry is about one T cell receptor beta chain. Trimming left V 5 bases short and J 1 base short, with 5 bases between. From germline, CDR1 is SGHAT and CDR2 FQNNGV. This CDR3 is built from 12 residues. These data come from a study of radiotherapy plus CTLA-4 blockade in lung cancer. Chemo-refractory metastatic non-small-cell lung cancer patients underwent focal radiation alongside CTLA-4 blockade with ipilimumab. Produced via immunoSEQ multiplex PCR; TCRdb's table is partial and in-frame only. The table lists more than 95,000 clones, 65% to 75% of them singletons. This rearrangement joins TRBV11-2 to TRBJ1-1; D gene unclear. Specimen: peripheral blood, collected from a patient treated with radiotherapy plus ipilimumab. The TCR was taken from a human donor with non-small cell lung cancer who had a partial response to radiotherapy plus ipilimumab. Some clones in this sample may be carry-over from other donors' samples. DNA for the CDR3: TGTGCCAGCAGCCCAGAGAACACTGAAGCTTTCTTT. It codes for CASSPENTEAFF.